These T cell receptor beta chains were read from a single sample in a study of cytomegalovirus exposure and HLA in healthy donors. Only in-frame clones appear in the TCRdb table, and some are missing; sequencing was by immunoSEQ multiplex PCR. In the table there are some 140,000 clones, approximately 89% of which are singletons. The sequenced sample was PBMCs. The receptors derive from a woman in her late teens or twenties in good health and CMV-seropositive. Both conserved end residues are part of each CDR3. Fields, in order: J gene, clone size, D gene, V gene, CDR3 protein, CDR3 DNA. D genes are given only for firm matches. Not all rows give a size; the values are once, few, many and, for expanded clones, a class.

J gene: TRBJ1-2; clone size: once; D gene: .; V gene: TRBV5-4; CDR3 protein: CASSLDSQGGYTF; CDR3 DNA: TGTGCCAGCAGCTTGGACAGCCAGGGTGGCTACACCTTC
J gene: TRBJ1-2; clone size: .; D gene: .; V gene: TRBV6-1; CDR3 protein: CASITGPPGNGYTF; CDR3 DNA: TGTGCCAGCATCACAGGTCCTCCAGGGAACGGCTACACCTTC
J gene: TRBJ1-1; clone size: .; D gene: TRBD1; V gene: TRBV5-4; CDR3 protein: CASRNTGDTEAFF; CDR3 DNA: TGTGCCAGCAGGAATACAGGGGACACTGAAGCTTTCTTT
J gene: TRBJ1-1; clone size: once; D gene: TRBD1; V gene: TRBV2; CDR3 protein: CASRTETGGHTEAFF; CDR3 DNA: TGTGCCAGCAGGACCGAAACAGGGGGGCACACTGAAGCTTTCTTT
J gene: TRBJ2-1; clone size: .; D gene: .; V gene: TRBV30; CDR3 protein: CACIRGGSYNEQFF; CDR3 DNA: TGTGCCTGTATAAGGGGGGGCTCCTACAATGAGCAGTTCTTC
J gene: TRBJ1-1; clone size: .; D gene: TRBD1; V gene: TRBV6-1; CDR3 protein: CASSEIRGQVGAFF; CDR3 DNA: TGTGCCAGCAGTGAAATTCGAGGACAGGTAGGGGCTTTCTTT
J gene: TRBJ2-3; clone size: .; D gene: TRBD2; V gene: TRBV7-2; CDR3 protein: CASSQGLAGGLDTQYF; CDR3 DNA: TGTGCCAGCAGCCAAGGACTAGCGGGGGGGTTGGATACGCAGTATTTT
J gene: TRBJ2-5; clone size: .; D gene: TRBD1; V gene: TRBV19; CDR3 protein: CASRDRLETQYF; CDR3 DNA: TGTGCCAGTAGGGACAGGCTAGAGACCCAGTACTTC
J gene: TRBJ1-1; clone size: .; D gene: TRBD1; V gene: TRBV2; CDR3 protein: CASSRDRGGNTEAFF; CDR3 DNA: TGTGCCAGCAGTCGAGACAGGGGAGGGAACACTGAAGCTTTCTTT
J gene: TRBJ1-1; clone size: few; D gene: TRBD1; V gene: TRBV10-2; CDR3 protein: CASSNWDSKAFF; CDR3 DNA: TGCGCCAGCAGTAACTGGGACAGCAAAGCTTTCTTT
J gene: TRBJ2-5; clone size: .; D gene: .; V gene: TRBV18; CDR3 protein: CASSEETQYF; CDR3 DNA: TGTGCCAGCTCAGAGGAGACCCAGTACTTC
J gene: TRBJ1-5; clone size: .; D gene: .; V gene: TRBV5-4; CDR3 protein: CASSLQGLGQPQHF; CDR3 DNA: TGTGCCAGCAGCTTACAGGGTCTCGGTCAGCCCCAGCATTTT
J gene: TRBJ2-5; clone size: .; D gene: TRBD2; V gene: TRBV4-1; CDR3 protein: CASSQTSGGQETQYF; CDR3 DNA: TGCGCCAGCAGTCAGACTAGCGGGGGGCAAGAGACCCAGTACTTC
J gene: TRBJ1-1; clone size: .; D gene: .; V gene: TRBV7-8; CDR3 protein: CASSRQVAGNTEAFF; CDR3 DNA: TGTGCCAGCAGCAGACAGGTGGCGGGGAACACTGAAGCTTTCTTT
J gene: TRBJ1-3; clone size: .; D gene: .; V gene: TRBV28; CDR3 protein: CASSAGHGNTIYF; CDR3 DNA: TGTGCCAGCAGTGCAGGGCACGGAAACACCATATATTTT
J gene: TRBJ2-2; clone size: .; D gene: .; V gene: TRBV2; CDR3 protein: CASREGRNTGELFF; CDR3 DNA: TGTGCCAGCAGGGAAGGGAGGAACACCGGGGAGCTGTTTTTT
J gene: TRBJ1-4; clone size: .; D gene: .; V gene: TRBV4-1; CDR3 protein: CASSQGGPNEKLFF; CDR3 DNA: TGCGCCAGCAGCCAAGGGGGGCCTAATGAAAAACTGTTTTTT
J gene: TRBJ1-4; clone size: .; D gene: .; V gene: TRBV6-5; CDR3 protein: CASSMTATNEKLFF; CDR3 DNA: TGTGCCAGCAGTATGACAGCAACTAATGAAAAACTGTTTTTT
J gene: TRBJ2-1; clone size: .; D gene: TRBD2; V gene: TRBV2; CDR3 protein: CASSEVGGGAYNEQFF; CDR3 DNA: TGTGCCAGCAGTGAAGTGGGCGGGGGGGCTTACAATGAGCAGTTCTTC
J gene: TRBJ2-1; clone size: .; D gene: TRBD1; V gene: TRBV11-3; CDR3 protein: CASSLDPGQGYVEQFF; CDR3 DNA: TGTGCCAGCAGCTTAGACCCGGGACAGGGGTATGTTGAGCAGTTCTTC
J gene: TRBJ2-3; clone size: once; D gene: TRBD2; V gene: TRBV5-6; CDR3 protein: CASSLGLAGGIASTDTQYF; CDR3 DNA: TGTGCCAGCAGCTTGGGACTAGCGGGGGGGATAGCTAGCACAGATACGCAGTATTTT
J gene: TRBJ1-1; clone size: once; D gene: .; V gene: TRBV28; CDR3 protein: CASSLAENTEAFF; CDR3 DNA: TGTGCCAGCAGTTTGGCCGAGAACACTGAAGCTTTCTTT
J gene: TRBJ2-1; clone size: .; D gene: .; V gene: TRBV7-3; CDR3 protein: CASSLGDHEQFF; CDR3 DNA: TGTGCCAGCAGCTTAGGAGACCATGAGCAGTTCTTC
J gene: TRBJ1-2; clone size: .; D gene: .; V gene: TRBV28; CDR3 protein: CASSPSGGALYGYTF; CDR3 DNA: TGTGCCAGCAGCCCCTCGGGGGGCGCGTTATATGGCTACACCTTC
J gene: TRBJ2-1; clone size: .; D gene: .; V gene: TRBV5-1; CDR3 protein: CASSPRGGDTYNEQFF; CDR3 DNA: TGCGCCAGCAGCCCGCGAGGGGGAGATACGTACAATGAGCAGTTCTTC
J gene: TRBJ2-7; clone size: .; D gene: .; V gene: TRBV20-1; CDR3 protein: CSAPLGLEQYF; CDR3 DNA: TGCAGTGCCCCACTAGGTCTCGAGCAGTACTTC
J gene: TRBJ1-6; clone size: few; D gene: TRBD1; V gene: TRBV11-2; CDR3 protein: CASSLKQGGLHF; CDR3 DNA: TGTGCCAGCAGCCTAAAACAGGGGGGCCTCCACTTT
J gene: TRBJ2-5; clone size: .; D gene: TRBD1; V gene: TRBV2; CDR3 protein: CASTALWDSETQYF; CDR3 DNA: TGTGCCAGCACCGCTCTGTGGGACAGCGAGACCCAGTACTTC
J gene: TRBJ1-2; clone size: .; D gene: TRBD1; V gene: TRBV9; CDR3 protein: CASSVAPDRVDYGYTF; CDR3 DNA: TGTGCCAGCAGCGTAGCCCCCGACAGGGTGGATTATGGCTACACCTTC
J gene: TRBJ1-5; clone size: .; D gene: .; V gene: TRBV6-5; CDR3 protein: CASSDQDQPQHF; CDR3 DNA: TGTGCCAGCAGTGATCAGGATCAGCCCCAGCATTTT
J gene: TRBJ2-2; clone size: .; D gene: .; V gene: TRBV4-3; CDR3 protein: CASSQDVYDREAGELFF; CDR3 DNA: TGCGCCAGCAGCCAAGACGTTTACGACAGGGAGGCCGGGGAGCTGTTTTTT
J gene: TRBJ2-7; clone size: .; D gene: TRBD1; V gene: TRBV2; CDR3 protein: CASSEPGQGRYEQYF; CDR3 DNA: TGTGCCAGCAGTGAACCGGGACAGGGACGGTACGAGCAGTACTTC
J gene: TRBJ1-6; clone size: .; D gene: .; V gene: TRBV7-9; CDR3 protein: CASSLAGGGSPLHF; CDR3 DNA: TGTGCCAGCAGCTTAGCGGGGGGGGGTTCACCCCTCCACTTT
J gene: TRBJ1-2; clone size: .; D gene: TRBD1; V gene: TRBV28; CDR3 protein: CASSSPPGTGGDYGYTF; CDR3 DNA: TGTGCCAGCAGTTCACCCCCGGGGACAGGGGGCGACTATGGCTACACCTTC
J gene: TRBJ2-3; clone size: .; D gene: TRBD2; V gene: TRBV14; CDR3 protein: CASSNLAGGPHNTQYF; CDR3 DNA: TGTGCCAGCAGTAACCTAGCGGGGGGGCCCCATAATACGCAGTATTTT
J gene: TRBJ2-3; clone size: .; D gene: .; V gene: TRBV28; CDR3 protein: CASSLRKASRRADTQYF; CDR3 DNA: TGTGCCAGCAGTTTAAGGAAGGCGTCTCGTCGGGCAGATACGCAGTATTTT
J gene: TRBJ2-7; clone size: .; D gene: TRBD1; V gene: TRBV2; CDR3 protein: CASLGAGGRNEQYF; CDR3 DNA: TGTGCCAGCCTCGGTGCAGGGGGCCGGAACGAGCAGTACTTC
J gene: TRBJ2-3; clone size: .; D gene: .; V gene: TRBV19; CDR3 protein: CASSIRLTDTQYF; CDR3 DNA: TGTGCCAGTAGTATACGACTTACAGATACGCAGTATTTT
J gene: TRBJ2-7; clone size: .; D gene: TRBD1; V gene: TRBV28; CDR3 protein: CASGSTGTGSYEQYF; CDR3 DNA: TGTGCCAGCGGGAGCACCGGGACAGGGTCCTACGAGCAGTACTTC
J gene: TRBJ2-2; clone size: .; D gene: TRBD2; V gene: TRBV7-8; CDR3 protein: CASILRTAGDFAGELFF; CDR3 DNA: TGTGCCAGCATCCTTAGAACGGCGGGGGACTTCGCCGGGGAGCTGTTTTTT
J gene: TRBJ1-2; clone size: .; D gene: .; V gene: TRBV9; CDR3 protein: CASSPRYGYTF; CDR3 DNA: TGTGCCAGCAGCCCCCGCTATGGCTACACCTTC
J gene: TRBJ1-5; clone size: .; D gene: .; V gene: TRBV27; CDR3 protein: CASSSYQQGSFQPQHF; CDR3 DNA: TGTGCCAGCAGTTCCTACCAGCAGGGTTCGTTTCAGCCCCAGCATTTT
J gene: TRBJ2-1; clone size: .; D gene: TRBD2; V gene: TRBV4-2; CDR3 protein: CASSQFGGASYNEQFF; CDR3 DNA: TGTGCCAGCAGCCAATTCGGGGGGGCCTCCTACAATGAGCAGTTCTTC
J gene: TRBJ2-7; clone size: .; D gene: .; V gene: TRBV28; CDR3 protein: CASSSYDRPYEQYF; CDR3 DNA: TGTGCCAGCAGTTCGTACGACAGGCCCTACGAGCAGTACTTC
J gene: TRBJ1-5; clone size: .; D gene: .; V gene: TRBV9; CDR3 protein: CASSVEAGDQPQHF; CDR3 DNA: TGTGCCAGCAGCGTTGAAGCAGGGGATCAGCCCCAGCATTTT
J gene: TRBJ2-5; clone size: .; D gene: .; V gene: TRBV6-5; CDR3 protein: CASSYWPQETQYF; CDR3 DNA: TGTGCCAGCAGTTACTGGCCCCAAGAGACCCAGTACTTC
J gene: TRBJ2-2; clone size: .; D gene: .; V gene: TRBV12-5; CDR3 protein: CASGFHVHVTGNLNTGELFF; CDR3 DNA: TGTGCTAGTGGTTTCCACGTCCATGTAACAGGGAATTTGAACACCGGGGAGCTGTTTTTT
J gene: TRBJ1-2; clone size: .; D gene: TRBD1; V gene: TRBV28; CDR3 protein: CASRDQDRAGYTF; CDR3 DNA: TGTGCCAGCAGGGATCAGGACAGGGCGGGCTACACCTTC
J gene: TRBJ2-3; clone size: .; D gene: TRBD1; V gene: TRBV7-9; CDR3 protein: CASTPGTGSTDTQYF; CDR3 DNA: TGTGCCAGCACCCCAGGGACAGGTAGCACAGATACGCAGTATTTT
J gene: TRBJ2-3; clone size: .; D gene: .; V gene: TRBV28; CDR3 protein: CASIPSSVHTSTDTQYF; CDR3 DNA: TGTGCCAGCATCCCCTCTTCGGTTCATACTAGCACAGATACGCAGTATTTT